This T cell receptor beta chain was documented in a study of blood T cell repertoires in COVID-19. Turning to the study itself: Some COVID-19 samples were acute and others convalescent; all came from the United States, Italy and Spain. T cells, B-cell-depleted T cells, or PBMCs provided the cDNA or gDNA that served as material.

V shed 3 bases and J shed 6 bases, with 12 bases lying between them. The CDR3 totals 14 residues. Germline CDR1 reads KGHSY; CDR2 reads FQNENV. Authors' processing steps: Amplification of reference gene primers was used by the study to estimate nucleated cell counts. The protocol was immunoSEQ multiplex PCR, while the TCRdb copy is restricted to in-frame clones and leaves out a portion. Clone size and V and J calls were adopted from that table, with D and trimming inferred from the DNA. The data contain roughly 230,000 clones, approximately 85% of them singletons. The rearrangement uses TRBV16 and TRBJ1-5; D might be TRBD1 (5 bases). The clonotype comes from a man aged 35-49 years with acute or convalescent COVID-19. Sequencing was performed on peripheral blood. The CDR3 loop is CASSQQQAGQPQHF. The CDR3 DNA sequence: TGTGCCAGCAGCCAGCAACAGGCAGGTCAGCCCCAGCATTTT.